This T cell receptor (beta chain) was documented in a study of CD8 T cells in ankylosing spondylitis. Broader study findings: Blood of patients with ankylosing spondylitis appeared to be characterized by a TCR beta motif of 8 or 9 highly homologous variants. Disease-linked clones bore a CD8+ phenotype and were relatively rare in peripheral blood. Certain motif variants had earlier been reported in reactive arthritis synovial fluid and blood. Disease-linked clones reportedly showed significant enrichment in matched ankylosing spondylitis synovial fluid.

The CDR3 spans 15 residues. V shed 5 bases, J shed 6 bases, and the junction held 8 bases outside the gene matches. As to this clonotype: The antigen remains undetermined.

Quantitative 5'-RACE with molecular barcodes produced the TCR beta libraries. TCRdb re-derived calls from the 5' RACE reads in MiXCR, one entry per CDR3 protein. Among fewer than 750,000 distinct CDR3 sequences listed, 15% to 20% were seen once. The rearrangement links TRBV12-3 or TRBV12-4 to TRBJ1-2, with 11 bases identical to TRBD1. Material: blood, either unsorted or a sorted T cell fraction (not recorded which). The sequence came from a male donor with ankylosing spondylitis. CDR3 in DNA: TGTGCCAGCAGTCCCGGGACAGGGGGTTTCCATGGCTACACCTTC. It is translated as CASSPGTGGFHGYTF.